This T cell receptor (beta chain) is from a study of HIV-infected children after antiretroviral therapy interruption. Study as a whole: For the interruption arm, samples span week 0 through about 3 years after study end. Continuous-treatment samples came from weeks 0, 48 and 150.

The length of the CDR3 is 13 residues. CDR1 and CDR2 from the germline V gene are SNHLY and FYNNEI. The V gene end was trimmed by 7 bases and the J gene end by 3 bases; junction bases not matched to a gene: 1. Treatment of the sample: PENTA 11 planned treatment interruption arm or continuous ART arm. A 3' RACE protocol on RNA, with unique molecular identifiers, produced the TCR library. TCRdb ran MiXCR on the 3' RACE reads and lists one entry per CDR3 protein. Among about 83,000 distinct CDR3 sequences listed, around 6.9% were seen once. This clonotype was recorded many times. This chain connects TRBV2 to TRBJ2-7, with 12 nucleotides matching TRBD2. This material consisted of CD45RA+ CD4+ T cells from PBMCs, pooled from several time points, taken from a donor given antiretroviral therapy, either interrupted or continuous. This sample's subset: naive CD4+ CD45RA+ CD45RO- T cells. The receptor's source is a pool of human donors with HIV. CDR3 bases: TGTGCCAGCAAGACTAGCGGGAGCTACGAGCAGTACTTC. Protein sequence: CASKTSGSYEQYF.